The 15 T cell receptor beta chains given below trace back to one sample, sequenced in a study of low-dose radiotherapy and immunotherapy resistance in tumors. cDNA synthesis used a TRAV/TRBV-specific primer set for both chains. TCR amplification ran roughly 20 PCR cycles using constant-region and V-primer adapter primers. TCRdb re-derived calls from the reads in MiXCR, one entry per CDR3 protein. Of roughly 60,000 distinct CDR3 sequences listed, about 23% were seen once; the top ten hold approximately 5.7%. Time point reported: before trial treatment. The sample here was PBMCs, taken before treatment. The source of these receptors is a male donor with prostate cancer.

This clonotype turned up a few times. The DNA is left out, because the CDR3 cannot be placed on it with certainty; the CDR3 is given as TCRdb lists it. This chain joins TRBV6-4 and TRBJ2-2; TRBD1, the table's D call, lacks a check against the DNA. The CDR3 is 17 amino acids long, termini counted. CDR1 is MRHNA, CDR2 SNTAGT, per germline. The CDR3 sequence: CASSDGAGKLNRGAVFF.

This clonotype was seen once. The chain couples TRBV12-5 to TRBJ2-5, with a weak D call TRBD2 (6 bases). CDR1 is LGHNT, CDR2 FRNRAP, per germline. V dropped 2 bases and J dropped 10 bases, with 14 bases sitting between them. This CDR3 spans 13 amino acids. CDR3 residues: CASGLLATGDQYF. In DNA form, the CDR3 reads TGTGCTAGTGGTTTGTTGGCGACGGGAGACCAGTACTTC.

This clonotype occurred a few times. The chain has TRBV5-6 and TRBJ1-1; no definite D call. The CDR3 covers 13 residues. V lost 0 bases to trimming and J lost 0 bases, with 3 bases between them. Germline CDR1 and CDR2: SGHDT and YYEEEE. CDR3 sequence: CASSLDVNTEAFF. CDR3 in DNA: TGTGCCAGCAGCTTGGACGTGAACACTGAAGCTTTCTTT.

This clonotype was seen at least ten times. The chain employs TRBV5-1 and TRBJ2-3, with 8 bases matching TRBD2. The V segment lost 1 base and the J segment 3 bases; nucleotides outside the gene matches: 4. Germline values: CDR1 SGHRS, CDR2 YFSETQ. The CDR3 consists of 15 residues. CDR3: CASSLLGGRTDTQYF. In DNA form, the CDR3 reads TGCGCCAGCAGCTTGCTCGGCGGGAGGACAGATACGCAGTATTTT. The full variable domain, its missing parts supplied by reference TRBV5-1 and TRBJ2-3, is KAGVTQTPRYLIKTRGQQVTLSCSPISGHRSVSWYQQTPGQGLQFLFEYFSETQRNKGNFPGRFSGRQFSNSRSEMNVSTLELGDSALYLCASSLLGGRTDTQYFGPGTRLTVL.

This clonotype has ten or more counts. The V and J genes are TRBV6-2 or TRBV6-3 and TRBJ2-7; perhaps D is TRBD1 or TRBD2 (5 bases each). The CDR3 contains 13 residues. V lost 4 bases to trimming and J lost 10 bases, with 17 bases between them. The V gene's germline CDR1 is MNHEY and CDR2 SVGEGT. The CDR3 loop reads CASSSGTFTLQYF. CDR3 coding DNA: TGTGCCAGCAGTTCCGGGACCTTTACTCTACAGTACTTC.

The V call is TRBV2, the J call TRBJ2-7; TRBD1 or TRBD2 may be the D gene (5 bases each). This CDR3 contains 15 residues. Germline assignment: CDR1 SNHLY and CDR2 FYNNEI. Trimming pared 6 bases from V and 7 bases from J, leaving 22 bases between. The CDR3, as DNA: TGTGCCAGCAGCTCACGGGGACCACCGGGTCGGGAGCAGTACTTC. Amino acid sequence: CASSSRGPPGREQYF.

The V and J genes are TRBV28 and TRBJ2-1, with TRBD2 matching over 12 bases. Germline trimming cut 7 bases from V and 9 bases from J; bases unmatched to any gene: 13. This CDR3 contains 16 residues. CDR1 MDHEN and CDR2 SYDVKM come from the germline V gene. The CDR3 is CASTLLTSGRLGEQFF. DNA for the CDR3: TGTGCCAGCACCCTCCTGACTAGCGGGAGATTAGGTGAGCAGTTCTTC.

This clonotype was seen many times. J is TRBJ1-2 and V is TRBV19; D unclear. Germline CDR1 LNHDA, CDR2 SQIVND (reference sequence). The V end lost 6 bases, the J end lost 3 bases, and 20 bases lay between the germline ends. This CDR3 is built from 16 residues. The CDR3 sequence: CASSTRGRAPDYGYTF. CDR3 bases: TGTGCCAGTAGCACTCGCGGTCGGGCGCCAGACTATGGCTACACCTTC. Combining the CDR3 with reference TRBV19 and TRBJ1-2 gives the whole variable domain DGGITQSPKYLFRKEGQNVTLSCEQNLNHDAMYWYRQDPGQGLRLIYYSQIVNDFQKGDIAEGYSVSREKKESFPLTVTSAQKNPTAFYLCASSTRGRAPDYGYTFGSGTRLTVV.

Comments on this clonotype: This probably arose from a read error, given a far larger clone one base away. This rearrangement joins TRBV6-6 to TRBJ1-1, with 9 bases fitting TRBD1. Looked up from germline, CDR1 is MNHNY and CDR2 is SVGAGI (reference sequence). The CDR3 sequence is 19 residues long. The CDR3 loop is CASSEEGQGRLRMNTEAIF. In nucleotides, the CDR3 is TGTGCCAGCAGTGAGGAAGGACAGGGGAGGTTAAGAATGAACACTGAAGCTATCTTT.

There are a few counts of this clonotype. The genes are TRBV2 and TRBJ2-7; D is possibly TRBD2 (6 bases). CDR1 and CDR2 from the germline V gene are SNHLY and FYNNEI. V lost 7 bases and J 1 base, leaving 17 bases between the germline ends. CDR3 size: 15 residues. The CDR3 loop reads CASTRGAGFSYEQYF. The CDR3 DNA reads as TGTGCCAGCACTCGTGGGGCGGGATTTTCCTACGAGCAGTACTTC.

This clonotype was picked up many times. This chain connects TRBV18 to TRBJ2-3; possible D gene TRBD2, 5 bases. Germline-derived CDR1 and CDR2 are KGHSH and LQKENI. V was cut by 2 bases and J by 3 bases, with 9 bases left in between. This CDR3 is 14 amino acids long. The DNA of the CDR3 is TGTGCCAGCTCACCAGACTCGGGGACAGATACGCAGTATTTT. Its translation: CASSPDSGTDTQYF.

This clonotype was detected only a few times. The genes are TRBV12-3 or TRBV12-4 and TRBJ2-2; TRBD2 aligns across 7 bases. The V segment lost 8 bases and the J segment 7 bases; nucleotides outside the gene matches: 10. The CDR3 is 14 residues long. In DNA, the CDR3 is TGTGCCAGCCTAGCGGTTTCTACCGGCGGGGAGCTGTTTTTT. Protein: CASLAVSTGGELFF.

This clonotype was detected ten times or more. The rearrangement links TRBV5-1 to TRBJ2-6, with TRBD1 matching over 7 bases. The CDR3 sequence is 17 residues long. Per the germline V gene, CDR1 is SGHRS and CDR2 is YFSETQ. The V segment lost 4 bases and the J segment 4 bases; nucleotides outside the gene matches: 11. The CDR3 DNA is TGCGCCAGCAGCGTGACAGGGATGAGATGGGGGGCCAACGTCCTGACTTTC. Translating gives CASSVTGMRWGANVLTF. The full variable domain, its missing parts supplied by reference TRBV5-1 and TRBJ2-6, is KAGVTQTPRYLIKTRGQQVTLSCSPISGHRSVSWYQQTPGQGLQFLFEYFSETQRNKGNFPGRFSGRQFSNSRSEMNVSTLELGDSALYLCASSVTGMRWGANVLTFGAGSRLTVL.

Concerning this clonotype itself: It is likely a read error: a sequence one base away is far more abundant. The V call is TRBV7-8, the J call TRBJ1-1; the D is unclear. This CDR3 spans 13 amino acids. Per the germline V gene, CDR1 is SGHVS and CDR2 is FQNEAQ. As DNA, the CDR3 is TGTGTCAGCAGCTCCCCCGGCAGGCTTGAAGCTTTCTTT. Protein: CVSSSPGRLEAFF.

The chain joins TRBV9 to TRBJ2-2; 15 bases align to TRBD2. The germline CDR1 and CDR2 sequences are SGDLS and YYNGEE. Germline trimming cut 0 bases from V and 5 bases from J; bases unmatched to any gene: 5. The CDR3 has 18 amino acids. CDR3 nucleotides: TGTGCCAGCAGCGTAGAGGGACTAGCGGGAGGAAGAACCGGGGAGCTGTTTTTT. Protein sequence: CASSVEGLAGGRTGELFF.